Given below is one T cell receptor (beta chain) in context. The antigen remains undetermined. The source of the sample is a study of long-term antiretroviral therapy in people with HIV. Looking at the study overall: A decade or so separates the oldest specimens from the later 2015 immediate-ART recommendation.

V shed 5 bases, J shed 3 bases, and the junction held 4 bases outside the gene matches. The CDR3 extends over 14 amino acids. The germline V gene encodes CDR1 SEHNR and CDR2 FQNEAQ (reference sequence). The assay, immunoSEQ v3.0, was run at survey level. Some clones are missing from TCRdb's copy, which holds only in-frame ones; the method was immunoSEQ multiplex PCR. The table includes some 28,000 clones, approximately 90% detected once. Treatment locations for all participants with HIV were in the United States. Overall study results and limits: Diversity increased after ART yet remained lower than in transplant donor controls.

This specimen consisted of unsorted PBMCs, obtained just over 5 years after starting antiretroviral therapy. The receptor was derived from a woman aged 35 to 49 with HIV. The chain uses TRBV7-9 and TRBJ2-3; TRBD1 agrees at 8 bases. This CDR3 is CASSRQGRTDTQYF. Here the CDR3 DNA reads TGTGCCAGCAGCAGACAGGGGAGAACAGATACGCAGTATTTT.